This entry concerns a single T cell receptor beta chain. As yet, its antigen is unknown. Study processing details: Junction-only sequences without quality scores were provided by ImmunoSEQ, so filtering was different. Measured with immunoSEQ multiplex PCR; TCRdb has only the in-frame clones, and not every one. The V and J calls and clone size are taken from that table; D and trimming were inferred from the DNA. The repertoire has about 2 million clones, less than 95% of them found once; the top ten carry about 1.1%. The data were obtained in a study of shared clonotypes between healthy human individuals. Findings of the study overall: Memory subsets had estimated richness that was generally smaller than that of naive subsets. Some clonotypes were shared by all four sorted-subset donors, while others were not shared. The non-shared ones had lower generation probabilities than the shared ones. Among donors, the sharing of clonotypes was expected to be influenced by sequencing depth.

Terminally differentiated effector memory CD45RA+ cells were excluded by CCR7 positive selection of CD45RO-negative cells. The receptor was isolated from a young man in good health. Sequenced: naive CD8+ T cells sorted from blood.

This chain's CDR3 is CASSSDSYGYTF. The CDR3 DNA reads as TGTGCCAGCAGCTCGGACAGCTATGGCTACACCTTC. The chain combines TRBV7-9 with TRBJ1-2, with D tentatively TRBD1 (6 bases). Per the germline V gene, CDR1 is SEHNR and CDR2 is FQNEAQ (reference sequence). This CDR3 comprises 12 residues. The V end was cut by 4 bases, the J end by 4 bases, with 7 bases between. Combining the CDR3 with reference TRBV7-9 and TRBJ1-2 gives the whole variable domain DTGVSQNPRHKITKRGQNVTFRCDPISEHNRLYWYRQTLGQGPEFLTYFQNEAQLEKSRLLSDRFSAERPKGSFSTLEIQRTEQGDSAMYLCASSSDSYGYTFGSGTRLTVV.